This T cell receptor beta chain is drawn from a study of a mutant IDH1 vaccine in newly diagnosed glioma. The method was immunoSEQ multiplex PCR; TCRdb's version includes in-frame clones alone and lacks a portion of them. The top ten clones hold 0.75% to 0.95% of a sample with 70,000 to 95,000 clones, about 85% of them seen once. From germline, CDR1 is MNHEY and CDR2 SVGAGI. The V and J ends lost 2 bases and 0 bases respectively, with 12 bases between them. The CDR3 is made up of 16 amino acids. In the case of this clone: Antigen: not known.

The time point is: week 23, last vaccination. Each vaccine dose was 300 ug of mutant IDH1 20-mer peptide, with topical imiquimod. The chain combines TRBV6-5 with TRBJ2-3, with D maybe TRBD2 (5 bases). The receptor's source is a woman aged 45-65 years with glioma. Sequencing used PBMCs, obtained from a glioma patient whose treatment included an IDH1 peptide vaccine. The CDR3 nucleotides read TGTGCCAGCAGTTACGAGGGCCTGTCTAGCACAGATACGCAGTATTTT. This codes for CASSYEGLSSTDTQYF.